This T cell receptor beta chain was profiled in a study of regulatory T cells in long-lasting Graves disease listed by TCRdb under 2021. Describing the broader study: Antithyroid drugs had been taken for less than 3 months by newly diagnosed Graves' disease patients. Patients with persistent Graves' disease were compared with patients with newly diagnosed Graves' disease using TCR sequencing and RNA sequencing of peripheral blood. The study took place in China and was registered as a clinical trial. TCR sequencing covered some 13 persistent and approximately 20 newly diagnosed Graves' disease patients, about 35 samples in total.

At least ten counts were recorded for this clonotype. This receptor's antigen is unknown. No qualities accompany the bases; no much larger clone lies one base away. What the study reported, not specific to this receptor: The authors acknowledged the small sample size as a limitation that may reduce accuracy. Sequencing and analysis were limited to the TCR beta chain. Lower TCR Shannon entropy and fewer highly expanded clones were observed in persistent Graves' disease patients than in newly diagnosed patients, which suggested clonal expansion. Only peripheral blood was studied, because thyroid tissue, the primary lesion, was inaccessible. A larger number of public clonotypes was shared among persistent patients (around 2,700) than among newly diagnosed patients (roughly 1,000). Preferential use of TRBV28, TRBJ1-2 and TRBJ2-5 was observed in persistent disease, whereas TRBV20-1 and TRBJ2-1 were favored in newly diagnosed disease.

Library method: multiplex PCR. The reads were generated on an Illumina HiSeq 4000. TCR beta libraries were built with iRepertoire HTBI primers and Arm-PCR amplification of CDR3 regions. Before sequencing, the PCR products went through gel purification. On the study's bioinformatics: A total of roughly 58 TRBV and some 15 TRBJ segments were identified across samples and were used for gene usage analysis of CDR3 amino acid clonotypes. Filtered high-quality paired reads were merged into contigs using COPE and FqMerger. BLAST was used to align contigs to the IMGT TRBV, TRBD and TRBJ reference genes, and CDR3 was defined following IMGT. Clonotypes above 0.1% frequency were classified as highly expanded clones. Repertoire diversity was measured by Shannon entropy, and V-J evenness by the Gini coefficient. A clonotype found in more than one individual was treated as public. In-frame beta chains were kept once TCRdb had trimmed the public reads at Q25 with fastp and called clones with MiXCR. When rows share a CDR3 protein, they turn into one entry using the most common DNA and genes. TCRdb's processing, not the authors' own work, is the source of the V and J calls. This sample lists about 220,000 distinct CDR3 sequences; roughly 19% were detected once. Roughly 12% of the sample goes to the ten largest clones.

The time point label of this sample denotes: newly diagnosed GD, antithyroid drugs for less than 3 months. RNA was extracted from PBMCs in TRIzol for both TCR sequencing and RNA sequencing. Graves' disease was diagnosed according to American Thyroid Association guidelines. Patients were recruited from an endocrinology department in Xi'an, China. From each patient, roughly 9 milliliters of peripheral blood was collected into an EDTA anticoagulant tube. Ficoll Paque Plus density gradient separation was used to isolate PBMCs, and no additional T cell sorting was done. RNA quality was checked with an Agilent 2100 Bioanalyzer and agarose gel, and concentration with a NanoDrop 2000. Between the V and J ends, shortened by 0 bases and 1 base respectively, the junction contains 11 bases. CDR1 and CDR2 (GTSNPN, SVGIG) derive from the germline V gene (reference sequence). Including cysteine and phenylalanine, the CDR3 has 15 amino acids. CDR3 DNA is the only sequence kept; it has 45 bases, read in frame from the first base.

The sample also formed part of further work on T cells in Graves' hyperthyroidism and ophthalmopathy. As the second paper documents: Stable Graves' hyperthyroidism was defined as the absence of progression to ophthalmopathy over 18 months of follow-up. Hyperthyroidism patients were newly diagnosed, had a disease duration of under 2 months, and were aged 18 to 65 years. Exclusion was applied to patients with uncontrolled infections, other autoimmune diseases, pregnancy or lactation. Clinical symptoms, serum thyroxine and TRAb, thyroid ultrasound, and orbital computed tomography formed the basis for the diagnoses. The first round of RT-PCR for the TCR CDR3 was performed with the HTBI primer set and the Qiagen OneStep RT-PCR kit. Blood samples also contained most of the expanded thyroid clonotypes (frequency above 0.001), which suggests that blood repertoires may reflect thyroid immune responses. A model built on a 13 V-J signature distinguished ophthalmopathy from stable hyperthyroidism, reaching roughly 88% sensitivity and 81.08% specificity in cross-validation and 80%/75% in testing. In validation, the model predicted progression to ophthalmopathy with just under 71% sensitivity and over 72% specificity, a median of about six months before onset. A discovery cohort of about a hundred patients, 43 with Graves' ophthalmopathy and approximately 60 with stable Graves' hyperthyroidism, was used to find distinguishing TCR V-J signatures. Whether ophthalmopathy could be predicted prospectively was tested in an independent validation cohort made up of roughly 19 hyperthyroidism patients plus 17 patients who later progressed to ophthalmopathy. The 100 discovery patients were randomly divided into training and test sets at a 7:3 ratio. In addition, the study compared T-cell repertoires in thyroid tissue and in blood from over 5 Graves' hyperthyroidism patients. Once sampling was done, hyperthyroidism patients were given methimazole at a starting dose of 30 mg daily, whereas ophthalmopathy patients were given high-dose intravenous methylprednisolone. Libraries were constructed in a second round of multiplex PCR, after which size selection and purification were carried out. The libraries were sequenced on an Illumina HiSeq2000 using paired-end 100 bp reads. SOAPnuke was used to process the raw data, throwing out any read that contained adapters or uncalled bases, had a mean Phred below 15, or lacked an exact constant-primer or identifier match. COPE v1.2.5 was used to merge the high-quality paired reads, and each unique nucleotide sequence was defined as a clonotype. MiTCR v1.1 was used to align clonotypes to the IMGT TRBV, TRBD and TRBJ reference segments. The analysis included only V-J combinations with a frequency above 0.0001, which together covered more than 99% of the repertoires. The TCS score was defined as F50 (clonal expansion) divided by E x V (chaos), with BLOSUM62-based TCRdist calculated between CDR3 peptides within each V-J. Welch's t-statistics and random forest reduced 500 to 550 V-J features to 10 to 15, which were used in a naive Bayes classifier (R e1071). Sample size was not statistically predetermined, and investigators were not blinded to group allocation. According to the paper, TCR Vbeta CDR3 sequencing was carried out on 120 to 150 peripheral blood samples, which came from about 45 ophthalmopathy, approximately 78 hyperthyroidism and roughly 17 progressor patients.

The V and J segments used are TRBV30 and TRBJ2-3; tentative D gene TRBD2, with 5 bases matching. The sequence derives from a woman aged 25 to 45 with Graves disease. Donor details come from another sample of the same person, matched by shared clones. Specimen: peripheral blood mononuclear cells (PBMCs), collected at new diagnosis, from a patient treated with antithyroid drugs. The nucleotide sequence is TGTGCCTGGAGTGTGTCGGGGTACGGCACAGATACGCAGTATTTT. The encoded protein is CAWSVSGYGTDTQYF.